This paragraph reports one T cell receptor beta chain. Its specificity is not known. The data stem from a study of response to subunit inactivated influenza vaccine. General study points: It was the authors' suggestion that each seasonal influenza vaccination recruits few new T cells.

TCRdb itself ran the RT-PCR reads through MiXCR, one entry per CDR3 protein. Of 400,000 to 650,000 distinct CDR3 sequences in the sample, more than 7% were seen once. The specimen comprised PBMCs from blood, sampled around 25 months after vaccination. This sequence originates from a man aged 50 to 69 who received an inactivated influenza vaccine.

The CDR3 protein is CASSSILAGTTGELFF. The CDR3, as DNA: TGTGCCAGCAGTTCAATACTAGCGGGAACCACCGGGGAGCTGTTTTTT. This chain uses TRBV27 with TRBJ2-2, with 10 positions matching TRBD2. This CDR3 spans 16 amino acids. Per germline, CDR1 MNHEY and CDR2 SMNVEV (reference sequence). J lost 4 bases, V lost 4 bases, and 6 bases had no gene match.